These 31 T cell receptor beta chains were sequenced from one sample in a study of blood T cell repertoires in COVID-19. Some clones are missing from TCRdb's copy, which holds only in-frame ones; the method was immunoSEQ multiplex PCR. The data hold 200,000 to 250,000 clones, with 88% observed a single time. Sequencing used peripheral blood. All receptors come from a woman aged 55-69 years with acute or convalescent COVID-19.

The J gene is TRBJ1-4, the V gene TRBV6-2 or TRBV6-3, with 7 bases identical to TRBD1. From germline, CDR1 is MNHEY and CDR2 SVGEGT. The CDR3 spans 16 residues. V shed 5 bases, J shed 0 bases, and the junction held 6 bases outside the gene matches. In DNA, the CDR3 is TGTGCCAGCAGTAACCGGGACAGTTCAACTAATGAAAAACTGTTTTTT. This gives the protein CASSNRDSSTNEKLFF.

The chain links TRBV2 to TRBJ2-1; 14 nucleotides line up with TRBD2. Germline values: CDR1 SNHLY, CDR2 FYNNEI. The V gene end was trimmed by 6 bases and the J gene end by 0 bases; junction bases not matched to a gene: 7. The CDR3 sequence is 18 residues long. This chain's CDR3 is CASRRTSGGSSSYNEQFF. CDR3 in DNA: TGTGCCAGCAGGAGGACTAGCGGGGGGTCGAGCTCCTACAATGAGCAGTTCTTC.

The chain couples TRBV4-2 to TRBJ2-5; TRBD2 agrees at 9 bases. Per the germline V gene, CDR1 is LGHNA and CDR2 is YNFKEQ. The CDR3 is 17 amino acids. V shed 1 base and J 4 bases; nucleotides not matched to a gene: 10. The CDR3 DNA reads TGTGCCAGCAGCCAAGGGAATAGCGGGAGCGGGGGAGAGACCCAGTACTTC. Translating gives CASSQGNSGSGGETQYF.

The V call is TRBV5-6, the J call TRBJ1-2; 7 bases agree with TRBD1. Per germline, CDR1 SGHDT and CDR2 YYEEEE. The CDR3 has 15 residues. With V trimmed by 1 base and J by 8 bases, 11 bases remained unmatched. DNA for the CDR3: TGTGCCAGCAGCTTGTGGCAGGGGGTAATGTGGGGCTACACCTTC. Protein product: CASSLWQGVMWGYTF.

The chain couples TRBV19 to TRBJ1-6; D gene unclear. V lost 4 bases and J lost 8, with 6 bases in between. This CDR3 contains 12 residues. CDR1 is LNHDA and CDR2 is SQIVND in the germline V gene (reference sequence). CDR3: CASSTSDSPLHF. CDR3 in DNA: TGTGCCAGTAGTACCTCCGATTCACCCCTCCACTTT.

The gene calls are TRBV11-2 and TRBJ2-7; TRBD1 matches at 8 bases. Unmatched junction bases numbered 4, after V lost 2 bases and J lost 4 bases. The germline V gene has CDR1 SGHAT and CDR2 FQNNGV. The length of the CDR3 is 14 residues. The CDR3 region has the DNA TGTGCCAGCAGCTTAAGCGGACAGGGTTACGAGCAGTACTTC. As protein: CASSLSGQGYEQYF.

In its sample, this clone was seen a few times. This chain connects TRBV6-5 to TRBJ1-5, with no clear D. V lost 6 bases and J 1 base, leaving 10 bases between the germline ends. The CDR3 totals 14 residues. CDR1 is MNHEY, CDR2 SVGAGI, per germline. DNA for the CDR3: TGTGCCAGCAGGGCTGTACAGAGCAATCAGCCCCAGCATTTT. It codes for CASRAVQSNQPQHF.

This chain connects TRBV7-6 to TRBJ2-5; no definite D call. The CDR3 is 17 residues long. Trimming stripped 1 base from V and 0 bases from J, with 15 bases between. Germline loops: CDR1 SGHVS, CDR2 FNYEAQ. CDR3 bases: TGTGCCAGCAGCTTAGGTCAGGTACAGATGAACCAAGAGACCCAGTACTTC. It yields the protein CASSLGQVQMNQETQYF.

V usage is TRBV5-4 and J usage is TRBJ1-2; 8 bases match TRBD1. V shed 5 bases and J 2 bases; nucleotides not matched to a gene: 8. The V gene's germline CDR1 is SGHNT and CDR2 YYREEE (reference sequence). There are 15 residues in the CDR3. The CDR3 coding sequence is TGTGCCAGCAGTAAACCGGACAGGGAGAACTATGGCTACACCTTC. This translates into CASSKPDRENYGYTF.

The rearrangement uses TRBV19 and TRBJ1-5; D is ambiguous. The length of the CDR3 is 12 residues. Germline V gene data show CDR1 as LNHDA and CDR2 as SQIVND (reference sequence). The V end was cut by 0 bases, the J end by 8 bases, with 5 bases between. This chain's CDR3 is CASSIETEPQHF. In DNA form, the CDR3 reads TGTGCCAGTAGTATAGAAACTGAGCCCCAGCATTTT. Variable domain in full (rest from reference TRBV19 and TRBJ1-5): DGGITQSPKYLFRKEGQNVTLSCEQNLNHDAMYWYRQDPGQGLRLIYYSQIVNDFQKGDIAEGYSVSREKKESFPLTVTSAQKNPTAFYLCASSIETEPQHFGDGTRLSIL.

The chain joins TRBV30 to TRBJ1-1; 11 positions agree with TRBD1. CDR1 is GTSNPN and CDR2 is SVGIG in the germline V gene (reference sequence). Germline trimming cut 5 bases from V and 12 bases from J; bases unmatched to any gene: 20. This CDR3 has 16 amino acids. The CDR3 region has the DNA TGTGCCTGGGGGGGCGTCCGGACAGGGGGCTTGGGAGAACCTTTCTTT. Translated: CAWGGVRTGGLGEPFF. The full variable domain, rest sourced from reference TRBV30 and TRBJ1-1, is SQTIHQWPATLVQPVGSPLSLECTVEGTSNPNLYWYRQAAGRGLQLLFYSVGIGQISSEVPQNLSASRPQDRQFILSSKKLLLSDSGFYLCAWGGVRTGGLGEPFFGQGTRLTVV.

This chain joins TRBV6-5 and TRBJ1-3, with unresolved D. This CDR3 comprises 11 residues. The germline V gene has CDR1 MNHEY and CDR2 SVGAGI. The V and J ends lost 7 bases and 8 bases respectively, with 9 bases between them. This chain's CDR3 is CASTERDTIYF. In nucleotides, the CDR3 is TGTGCCAGCACCGAGAGAGACACCATATATTTT.

V is TRBV7-2 and J is TRBJ2-7; D perhaps matches TRBD2 (6 bases). Per the germline V gene, CDR1 is SGHTA and CDR2 is FQGNSA. This CDR3 region has 16 residues. Trimming removed 3 bases from V and 0 bases from J, with 15 bases in between. The chain's CDR3 is CASSFPRAGSSYEQYF. CDR3 bases: TGTGCCAGCAGCTTTCCGCGGGCGGGGAGCTCCTACGAGCAGTACTTC.

The chain links TRBV28 to TRBJ1-3, with D unresolved. Per the germline V gene, CDR1 is MDHEN and CDR2 is SYDVKM. The V end was cut by 3 bases, the J end by 5 bases, with 5 bases between. The CDR3 contains 12 residues. CDR3 coding DNA: TGTGCCAGCAGTTTGTCAAGAAACACCATATATTTT. Translation gives CASSLSRNTIYF. The full variable domain, its missing parts supplied by reference TRBV28 and TRBJ1-3, is DVKVTQSSRYLVKRTGEKVFLECVQDMDHENMFWYRQDPGLGLRLIYFSYDVKMKEKGDIPEGYSVSREKKERFSLILESASTNQTSMYLCASSLSRNTIYFGEGSWLTVV.

The chain carries TRBV24-1 and TRBJ1-6, with D perhaps matching TRBD1 (5 bases). CDR1 is KGHDR and CDR2 is SFDVKD in the germline V gene. V lost 3 bases and J lost 8, with 13 bases in between. There are 15 residues in the CDR3. The CDR3 reads CATSDGTDYYSPLHF. Written as DNA, the CDR3 is TGTGCCACCAGTGATGGGACGGACTACTATTCACCCCTCCACTTT.

This chain links TRBV13 with TRBJ2-7, with TRBD1 identical over 8 bases. J was trimmed by 5 bases and V by 5 bases; bases with no gene match: 11. CDR1 is PRHDT and CDR2 is FYEKMQ in the germline V gene (reference sequence). The CDR3 is 15 amino acids. In nucleotides, the CDR3 is TGTGCCAGCAGCCCCGCAGGGGGCGGCGAGGACGAGCAGTACTTC. This codes for CASSPAGGGEDEQYF.

The CDR3 DNA is TGTGCCAGCAGATACAGGGCGGGTCAGCCCCAGCATTTT. Encoded protein: CASRYRAGQPQHF. This chain uses TRBV27 with TRBJ1-5, with D possibly TRBD1 on 6 matching bases. V lost 6 bases to trimming and J lost 6 bases, with 12 bases between them. The germline gives CDR1 MNHEY, CDR2 SMNVEV (reference sequence). The CDR3 spans 13 residues.

The chain employs TRBV3-1 (or the pseudogene TRBV3-2) and TRBJ1-6; D gene uncertain. CDR1 and CDR2 from the germline V gene are LGHDT and YNNKEL (reference sequence). V lost 1 base to trimming and J lost 11 bases, with 18 bases between them. The CDR3 extends over 16 amino acids. This CDR3 reads CASSQGTLNDAAPLHF. The CDR3 DNA reads as TGTGCCAGCAGCCAAGGCACCCTAAACGATGCGGCACCCCTCCACTTT.

This rearrangement joins TRBV29-1 to TRBJ1-2; the match to TRBD1 covers 7 bases. In germline, CDR1 is SQVTM, CDR2 ANQGSEA. The CDR3 totals 11 residues. V dropped 4 bases and J dropped 8; count of bases not matched to a gene: 4. The CDR3 region has the DNA TGCAGCGTTGGGGACAGCGGGGGCTACACCTTC. Translating gives CSVGDSGGYTF.

In its sample, this clone was seen once. This chain joins TRBV3-1 (or the pseudogene TRBV3-2) and TRBJ1-3, with D uncertain. The germline V gene has CDR1 LGHDT and CDR2 YNNKEL (reference sequence). V lost 4 bases and J 2 bases, leaving 12 bases between the germline ends. CDR3 size: 15 residues. As DNA, the CDR3 is TGTGCCAGCAGCCGAGTTAGCGGGGCTGGAAACACCATATATTTT. Translating it yields CASSRVSGAGNTIYF.

The chain is built from TRBV18 and TRBJ1-2, with TRBD1 matching 7 bases. The CDR3 covers 16 residues. Per the germline V gene, CDR1 is KGHSH and CDR2 is LQKENI. J gave up 1 base and V 3 bases, and 8 bases lay outside the gene matches. CDR3 coding DNA: TGTGCCAGCTCACCTATGGGGACAGCTTATAACTATGGCTACACCTTC. Protein product: CASSPMGTAYNYGYTF. The variable domain in full, completed from reference TRBV18 and TRBJ1-2, reads NAGVMQNPRHLVRRRGQEARLRCSPMKGHSHVYWYRQLPEEGLKFMVYLQKENIIDESGMPKERFSAEFPKEGPSILRIQQVVRGDSAAYFCASSPMGTAYNYGYTFGSGTRLTVV.

The V gene is TRBV12-3 or TRBV12-4, the J gene TRBJ1-2; possible D gene TRBD1, 5 bases. This CDR3 region has 12 residues. With 6 bases removed from V and 7 bases from J, the gap between germline ends came to 12 bases. DNA of the CDR3: TGTGCCAGCAGGACCACAGGCCCTGGCTACACCTTC. This encodes CASRTTGPGYTF.

The chain has TRBV21-1 and TRBJ2-3; TRBD1, as called in the table, went unchecked against the DNA. TRBV21-1 is given as a pseudogene. The CDR3 loop spans 17 amino acids. CDR3 protein: CASSCIRDRASTDTQYF. CDR3 bases: TGTGCCAGCAGTTGCATCCGGGACAGGGCCTCCACAGATACGCAGTATTTT.

This chain connects TRBV12-3 or TRBV12-4 to TRBJ2-1, with D perhaps matching TRBD2 (6 bases). Trimming took 3 bases from V and 12 from J, leaving 9 bases between them. This CDR3 has 11 amino acids. The CDR3 spells CASSFSGGQFF. CDR3 nucleotides: TGTGCCAGCAGTTTTAGCGGTGGGCAGTTCTTC.

The CDR3 nucleotides are TGTGCCAGCAGCTTCGACAGGGCCTCACCCCTCCACTTT. Protein: CASSFDRASPLHF. The rearrangement joins TRBV7-3 to TRBJ1-6, with TRBD1 matching 7 bases. The ends lost 3 bases at V and 10 bases at J; junction bases unmatched: 3. CDR1 is SGHTA and CDR2 is FQGTGA in the germline V gene. The CDR3 spans 13 residues.

The chain combines TRBV9 with TRBJ1-3, with TRBD1 matching 11 bases. Per germline, CDR1 SGDLS and CDR2 YYNGEE. The CDR3 covers 16 residues. V was pared by 3 bases and J by 3 bases, with 5 bases of the junction left unmatched. CDR3 sequence (DNA): TGTGCCAGCAGCGCGAGCGGGACAGGGGGTGGAAACACCATATATTTT. This encodes CASSASGTGGGNTIYF.

The gene calls are TRBV5-1 and TRBJ2-5; TRBD1 agrees at 9 bases. J gave up 5 bases and V 4 bases, and 6 bases lay outside the gene matches. CDR1 and CDR2 (germline): SGHRS, YFSETQ. The CDR3 is 14 residues long. The DNA of the CDR3 is TGCGCCAGCAGCCAACAGGGGGCTGGGGAGACCCAGTACTTC. This sequence encodes CASSQQGAGETQYF.

A note on this clone: As the CDR3 is not closed by the conserved phenylalanine or tryptophan, this likely results from a read error. It is unclear where the CDR3 begins or ends on the DNA, so no DNA is shown, and the CDR3 is as TCRdb lists it. The V call is TRBV6-5, the J call TRBJ1-6; TRBD1, the D gene given by the table, was not confirmed from the DNA. CDR1 is MNHEY and CDR2 is SVGAGI in the germline V gene. The CDR3 contains 11 residues when both ends are counted. CDR3: CASSPSGQTFA.

The J gene is TRBJ1-5, the V gene TRBV19; D perhaps matches TRBD1 (5 bases). CDR3 length equals 14 residues. Germline V CDR1 and CDR2: LNHDA, SQIVND (reference sequence). The V gene lost 6 bases and the J gene lost 5 bases, with 14 bases spanning the gap. CDR3 sequence: CASSDGGGDQPQHF. The CDR3 nucleotides are TGTGCCAGTAGCGATGGCGGGGGAGATCAGCCCCAGCATTTT.

The chain links TRBV23-1 to TRBJ1-5; TRBD1 matches 10 bases. TRBV23-1 is an ORF, and what it does is uncertain. V was clipped by 2 bases and J by 5 bases; unmatched bases: 9. The CDR3 covers 17 residues. CDR3 sequence (DNA): TGCGCCAGCAGTCAACTTCGGGACAGGGGTGTTTATCAGCCCCAGCATTTT. Protein product: CASSQLRDRGVYQPQHF.

V and J are TRBV6-5 and TRBJ2-5, with D tentatively TRBD2 (5 bases). In germline, CDR1 is MNHEY, CDR2 SVGAGI. Deletions cut 4 bases from V and 4 bases from J, with 10 bases between. The length of the CDR3 is 13 residues. CDR3 residues: CASSFPGRETQYF. The CDR3 region has the DNA TGTGCCAGCAGTTTTCCGGGAAGAGAGACCCAGTACTTC.